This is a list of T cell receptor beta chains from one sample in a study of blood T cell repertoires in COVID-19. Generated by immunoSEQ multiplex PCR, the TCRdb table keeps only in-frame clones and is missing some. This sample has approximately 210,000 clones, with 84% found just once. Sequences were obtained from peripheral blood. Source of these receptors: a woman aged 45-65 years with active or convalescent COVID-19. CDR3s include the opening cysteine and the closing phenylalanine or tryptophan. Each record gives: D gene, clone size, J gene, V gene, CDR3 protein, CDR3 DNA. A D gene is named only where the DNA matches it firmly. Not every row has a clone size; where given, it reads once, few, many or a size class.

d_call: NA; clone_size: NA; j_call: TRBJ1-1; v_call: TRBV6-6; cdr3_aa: CASTLGNTEAFF; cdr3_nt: TGTGCCAGCACCCTAGGGAACACTGAAGCTTTCTTT
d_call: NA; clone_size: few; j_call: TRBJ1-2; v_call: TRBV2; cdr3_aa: CASGGDSNYGYTF; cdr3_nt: TGTGCCAGCGGGGGGGACTCTAACTATGGCTACACCTTC
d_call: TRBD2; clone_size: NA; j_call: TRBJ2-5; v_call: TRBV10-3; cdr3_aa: CATRSAGGVEETQYF; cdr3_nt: TGTGCCACGAGGTCAGCGGGGGGGGTTGAGGAGACCCAGTACTTC
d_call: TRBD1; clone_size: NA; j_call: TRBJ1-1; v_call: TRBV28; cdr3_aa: CASKNRGPGAENTEAFF; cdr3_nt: TGTGCCAGCAAAAACAGGGGGCCCGGGGCGGAGAACACTGAAGCTTTCTTT
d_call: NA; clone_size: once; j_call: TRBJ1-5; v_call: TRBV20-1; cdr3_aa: CSASSSGLSNQPQHF; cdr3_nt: TGCAGTGCTAGTTCGTCCGGTTTGAGCAATCAGCCCCAGCATTTT
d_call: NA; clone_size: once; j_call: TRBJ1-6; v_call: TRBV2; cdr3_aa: CASSESQSPLHF; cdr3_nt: TGTGCCAGCAGTGAAAGTCAGTCACCCCTCCACTTT
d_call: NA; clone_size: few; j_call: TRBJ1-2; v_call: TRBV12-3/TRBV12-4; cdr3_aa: CASSLTGRAGYTF; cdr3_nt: TGTGCCAGCAGTTTGACCGGGCGGGCGGGCTACACCTTC
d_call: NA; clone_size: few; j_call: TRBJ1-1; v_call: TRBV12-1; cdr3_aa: CASSWPPGTIEAFF; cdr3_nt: TGTGCCAGCAGCTGGCCTCCGGGAACAATTGAAGCTTTCTTT
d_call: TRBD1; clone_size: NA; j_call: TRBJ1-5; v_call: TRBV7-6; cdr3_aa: CASSQGAKSNQPQHF; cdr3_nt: TGTGCCAGCAGCCAGGGGGCTAAGAGCAATCAGCCCCAGCATTTT
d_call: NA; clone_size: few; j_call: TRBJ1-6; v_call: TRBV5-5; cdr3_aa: CASSFLAQGNSPLHF; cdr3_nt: TGTGCCAGCAGCTTTCTGGCTCAGGGCAATTCACCCCTCCACTTT
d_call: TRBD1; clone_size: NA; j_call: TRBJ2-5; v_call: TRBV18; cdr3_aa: CASSPLPPGQGMETQYF; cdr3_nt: TGTGCCAGCTCACCACTCCCTCCGGGACAGGGGATGGAGACCCAGTACTTC
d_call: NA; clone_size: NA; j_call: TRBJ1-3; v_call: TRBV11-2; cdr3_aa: CASSPKQGAGNTIYF; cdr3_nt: TGTGCCAGCAGCCCCAAACAGGGAGCTGGAAACACCATATATTTT
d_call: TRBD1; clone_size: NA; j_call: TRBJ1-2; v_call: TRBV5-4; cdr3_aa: CASSLGQGIDYGYTF; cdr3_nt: TGTGCCAGCAGCTTGGGACAGGGGATCGACTATGGCTACACCTTC
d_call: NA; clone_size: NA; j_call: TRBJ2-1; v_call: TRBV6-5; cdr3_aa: CASSYRPTGAYNEQFF; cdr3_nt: TGTGCCAGCAGTTACCGCCCTACCGGGGCCTACAATGAGCAGTTCTTC
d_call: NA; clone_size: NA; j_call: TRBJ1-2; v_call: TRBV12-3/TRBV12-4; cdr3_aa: CASSFNWAGYTF; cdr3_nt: TGTGCCAGCAGTTTTAACTGGGCTGGCTACACCTTC
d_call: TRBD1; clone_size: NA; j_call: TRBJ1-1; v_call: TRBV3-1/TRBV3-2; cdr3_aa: CASSQRRTGGNTEAFF; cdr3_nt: TGTGCCAGCAGCCAACGTAGGACAGGGGGGAACACTGAAGCTTTCTTT
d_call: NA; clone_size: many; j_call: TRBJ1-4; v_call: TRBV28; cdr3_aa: CASSFGGEEGEKLFF; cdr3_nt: TGTGCCAGCAGTTTTGGAGGGGAAGAGGGGGAAAAACTGTTTTTT
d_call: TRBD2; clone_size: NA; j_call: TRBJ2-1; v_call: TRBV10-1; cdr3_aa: CASQRELGNEQFF; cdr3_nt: TGCGCCAGCCAGCGGGAGTTGGGCAATGAGCAGTTCTTC
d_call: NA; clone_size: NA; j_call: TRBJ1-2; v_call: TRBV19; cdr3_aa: CASSPPGNYGYTF; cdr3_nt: TGTGCCAGTAGTCCCCCAGGAAACTATGGCTACACCTTC
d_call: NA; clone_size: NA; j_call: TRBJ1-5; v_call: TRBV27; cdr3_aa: CASSFGGTTEPQHF; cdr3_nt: TGTGCCAGCAGTTTCGGGGGGACGACGGAGCCCCAGCATTTT
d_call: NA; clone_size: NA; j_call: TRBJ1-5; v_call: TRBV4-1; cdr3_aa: CASSQESTGYQPQHF; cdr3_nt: TGCGCCAGCAGCCAAGAAAGTACAGGGTATCAGCCCCAGCATTTT
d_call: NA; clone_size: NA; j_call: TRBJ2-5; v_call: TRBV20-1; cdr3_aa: CSASRQGTQYF; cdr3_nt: TGCAGTGCTAGTAGGCAGGGAACCCAGTACTTC
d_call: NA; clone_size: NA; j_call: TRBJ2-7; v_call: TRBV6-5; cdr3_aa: CASRRPDKYEQYF; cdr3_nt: TGTGCCAGCAGGCGCCCGGACAAGTACGAGCAGTACTTC
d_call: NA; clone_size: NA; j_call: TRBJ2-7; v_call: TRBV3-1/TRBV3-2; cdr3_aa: CASSAMMARGEQYF; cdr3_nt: TGTGCCAGCAGCGCAATGATGGCACGGGGCGAGCAGTACTTC
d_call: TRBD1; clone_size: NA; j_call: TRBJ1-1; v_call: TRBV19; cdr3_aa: CASSIDRDRGITEAFF; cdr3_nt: TGTGCCAGTAGTATAGATCGAGACAGGGGAATCACTGAAGCTTTCTTT
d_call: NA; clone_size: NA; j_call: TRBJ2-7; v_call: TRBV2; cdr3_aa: CASTPFEGQYF; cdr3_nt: TGTGCCAGCACTCCTTTTGAGGGGCAGTACTTC
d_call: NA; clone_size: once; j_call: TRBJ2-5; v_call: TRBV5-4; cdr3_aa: CASSLATGSQETQYF; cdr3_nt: TGTGCCAGCAGCTTGGCTACAGGTTCCCAAGAGACCCAGTACTTC
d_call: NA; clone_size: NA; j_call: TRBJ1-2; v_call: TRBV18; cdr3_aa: CASSPANRQYGYTF; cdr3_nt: TGTGCCAGCTCACCAGCTAACCGACAGTATGGCTACACCTTC
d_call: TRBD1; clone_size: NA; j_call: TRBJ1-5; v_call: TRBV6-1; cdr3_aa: CASSDDRGGQPQHF; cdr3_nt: TGTGCCAGCAGTGACGACAGGGGAGGACAGCCCCAGCATTTT
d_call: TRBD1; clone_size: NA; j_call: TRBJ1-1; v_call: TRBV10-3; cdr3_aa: CAISLTGTTEAFF; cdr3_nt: TGTGCCATCAGTCTGACAGGGACCACTGAAGCTTTCTTT
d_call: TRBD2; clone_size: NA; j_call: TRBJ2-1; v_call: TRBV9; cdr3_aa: CASSPGGGGKFF; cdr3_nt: TGTGCCAGCAGCCCCGGCGGGGGAGGGAAGTTCTTC
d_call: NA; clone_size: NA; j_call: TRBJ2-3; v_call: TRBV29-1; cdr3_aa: CSQGGVRTDTQYF; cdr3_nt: TGCAGCCAAGGGGGGGTAAGAACAGATACGCAGTATTTT
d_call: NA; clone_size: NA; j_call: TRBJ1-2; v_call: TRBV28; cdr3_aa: CASRVRSYGYTF; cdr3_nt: TGTGCCAGCAGGGTTAGGAGCTATGGCTACACCTTC
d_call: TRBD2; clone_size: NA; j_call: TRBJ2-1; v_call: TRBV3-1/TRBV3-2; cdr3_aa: CASSQVEVAGAHEQFF; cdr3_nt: TGTGCCAGCAGCCAAGTCGAAGTAGCGGGAGCCCACGAGCAGTTCTTC
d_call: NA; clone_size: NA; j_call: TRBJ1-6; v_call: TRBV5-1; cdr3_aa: CASSFPEDNSPLHF; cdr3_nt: TGCGCCAGCAGCTTTCCTGAGGATAATTCACCCCTCCACTTT
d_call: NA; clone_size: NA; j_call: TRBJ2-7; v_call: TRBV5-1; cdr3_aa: CASSLAGKHEQYF; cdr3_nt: TGCGCCAGCAGCCTGGCAGGGAAGCACGAGCAGTACTTC